Shown below are 3 T cell receptor beta chains from a single sample sequenced in a study of shared clonotypes between healthy human individuals. This table comes from immunoSEQ multiplex PCR, and its TCRdb copy is limited to in-frame clones, with some not included. The sample consists of millions of clones, roughly 92% of them appearing once. Sample: naive CD4+ T cells sorted from blood. The subset is: CD45RA+ positively selected. These receptors were obtained from a young man in good health.

This clone has only one observation. This sequence joins TRBV5-6 and TRBJ1-2, with D perhaps TRBD1 (6 bases). Germline V gene data show CDR1 as SGHDT and CDR2 as YYEEEE. This CDR3 comprises 15 residues. V was shortened by 3 bases and J by 5 bases, with 17 bases between the two germline ends. The CDR3 nucleotides read TGTGCCAGCAGCTCGTCGGACAGCCCCCTTTATGGCTACACCTTC. Protein: CASSSSDSPLYGYTF.

Of note for this clone: Other DNA sequences of this sample code for an identical CDR3. V gene TRBV20-1 combines with J gene TRBJ2-1; no definite D call. CDR3 size: 11 residues. Trimming removed 0 bases from V and 9 bases from J, with 6 bases in between. Per the germline V gene, CDR1 is DFQATT and CDR2 is SNEGSKA (reference sequence). CDR3 DNA sequence: TGCAGTGCTAGAGACGTTCCTGAGCAGTTCTTC. This encodes CSARDVPEQFF.

This chain's CDR3 is CSVGDGAAESPLHF. In nucleotides, the CDR3 is TGCAGCGTTGGGGATGGGGCGGCGGAATCACCCCTCCACTTT. The chain combines TRBV29-1 with TRBJ1-6, with D possibly being TRBD1 (5 bases). V shed 4 bases and J shed 10 bases, with 17 bases lying between them. The CDR3 covers 14 residues. The germline CDR1 and CDR2 sequences are SQVTM and ANQGSEA.